A selection of T cell receptor beta chains follows, all from one sample in a study of tumor-infiltrating lymphocytes in oesophageal squamous cell carcinoma. TCRdb re-derived calls from the PCR reads in MiXCR, one entry per CDR3 protein. The sample carries some 25,000 distinct CDR3 sequences, about 40% recorded once. Material for sequencing was esophageal tumor tissue. The origin of the receptors is a male donor with esophageal squamous cell carcinoma. Both conserved end residues are trimmed from each CDR3.

len,j_gene,v_gene,CDR3aa
15,TRBJ1-2,TRBV28,ASSLRTGTGVIYGYT
12,-,TRBV20-1,SARVLPSVDTQY
13,-,TRBV7-2,ASSLSTPSFYEQY
16,TRBJ2-3,TRBV4-2,ASSQDSIAGGLTDTQY
17,TRBJ2-3,TRBV29-1,SVVFLSRAQGDSTDTQY
13,TRBJ1-1,TRBV28,ASSLSGNMNTEAF
14,TRBJ2-1,TRBV7-3,ASSLIGLAGANEQF
9,-,TRBV28,ASSLLDEQF
12,-,TRBV6-6,ASSQLVNTGELF
13,TRBJ2-3,TRBV7-8,ASSSPDRLTDTQY
10,TRBJ2-5,TRBV10-3,AISALGETQY
13,TRBJ2-3,TRBV7-6,ASSLEPGLQTTQY
12,TRBJ1-2,TRBV12-3/TRBV12-4,ASSFGPGPYGYT
12,TRBJ2-2,TRBV28,ASSPRGPTGELF
13,-,TRBV6-5,ASSWGQGRDYEQY
16,-,TRBV7-2,ASSSRTSGGPTVKTQY
13,TRBJ1-1,TRBV7-3,ASSLTGFGNTEAF
14,TRBJ2-5,TRBV7-6,ASSPRGSGTWETQY
15,TRBJ2-1,TRBV12-5,ASGPSGRQSSYNEQF
12,TRBJ1-2,TRBV6-1,ASRNSGGRYGYT
11,TRBJ2-5,TRBV7-3,ASSLMAQETQY
12,-,TRBV7-6,ASSRSSGSNEQF
11,TRBJ2-5,TRBV6-1,ASSKLVGETQY
11,-,TRBV12-3/TRBV12-4,ASSLDGPYEQY
13,TRBJ2-5,TRBV6-5,ASSYGREFWETQY
11,TRBJ1-2,TRBV18,ASSRQGAYGYT
13,TRBJ2-7,TRBV6-6,ASSYFGTGVYEQY
13,TRBJ2-6,TRBV5-5,ASSYLGAGANVLT
14,TRBJ2-7,TRBV7-8,ASSLGGGGYDYEQY
13,TRBJ2-5,TRBV7-9,ASSLGQIRKETQY
12,-,TRBV5-3,ASSTSGSLHEQF
10,-,TRBV6-1,ASSDRGYEQY
13,-,TRBV7-3,ASSSTGNKMGGYT
15,TRBJ1-4,TRBV7-9,ASSLEGTDPTNEKLF
10,TRBJ2-5,TRBV10-3,AISDREETQY
15,TRBJ2-1,TRBV9,ASSGKLAESSYNEQF
12,TRBJ2-7,TRBV12-3/TRBV12-4,ASSGSGGIYEQY
12,TRBJ1-1,TRBV7-3,ASSPGTAQTEAF
10,TRBJ2-7,TRBV6-1,AGGTRAYEQY
12,TRBJ2-7,TRBV6-1,ASNTESSSYEQY
16,TRBJ2-7,TRBV6-6,ASSYSKAGREPAYEQY
11,TRBJ1-1,TRBV7-8,ASSPGPNTEAF
14,TRBJ2-2,TRBV7-8,ASSSGTSGRVGELF
10,-,TRBV6-5,AAGTGNNEQF
10,-,TRBV7-3,ASSLPGRQQY
13,TRBJ2-3,TRBV5-4,ASSPGTGGTGELY
13,-,TRBV6-6,ASSYSGTSGETQY
17,TRBJ2-2,TRBV12-3/TRBV12-4,ASSLIHGTSKDGTGELF
11,TRBJ1-4,TRBV11-2,ASTGQINEKLF
11,TRBJ1-2,TRBV5-1,ATSVVTGIGYT
14,-,TRBV11-2,ASSLMIQGWGETQY
11,TRBJ2-1,TRBV20-1,SAREDLGGGKF
11,TRBJ2-2,TRBV5-6,ASRTGGTGELF
14,-,TRBV7-2,ASSWRGGTEYYEQY
12,TRBJ2-2,TRBV7-3,ASRQEGGGGELF
10,TRBJ2-1,TRBV2,ASSNDRAKQF
12,TRBJ2-7,TRBV27,ATSSGTVTYEQY
12,TRBJ2-2,TRBV2,ASSETGSTGELF
12,TRBJ2-3,TRBV7-2,ASGLGQGTDTQY